This TCR beta chain was observed in a study of blood T cell repertoires in COVID-19. On the study more broadly: PBMCs, B-cell-depleted T cells, or T cells were the source of the cDNA or gDNA that made up the material.

Germline V CDR1 and CDR2: SGHTA, FQGNSA. CDR3 length equals 15 residues. With 3 bases clipped from V and 0 bases from J, the junction kept 3 bases outside the gene matches. In the authors' methods: Scientists estimated how many nucleated cells there were by amplifying reference gene primers. Clones were read by immunoSEQ multiplex PCR, and TCRdb kept only the in-frame ones, dropping some. V, J and clone size are those of that table, while D and trimming were read from the DNA. The sample has 230,000 or so clones; 75% to 90% are singletons. This clone occurred a few times. This sequence originates from a human donor in a cohort sampled during active COVID-19. The V gene is TRBV7-2, the J gene TRBJ2-7; TRBD2 agrees at 9 bases. Sequencing was done on a sample of peripheral blood. CDR3 coding DNA: TGTGCCAGCAGCTTTAGCGGGGGCATCTCCTACGAGCAGTACTTC. Its translation: CASSFSGGISYEQYF.